Listed below are T cell receptor beta chains from one sample, sequenced in a study of blood T cell repertoires in COVID-19. The repertoire was sequenced with immunoSEQ multiplex PCR; TCRdb's copy has only in-frame clones and lacks some. The sample consists of 150,000 to 200,000 clones, roughly nine tenths of them appearing once. The sequenced material came from peripheral blood. The origin of the receptors is a man aged 60 to 75 with active or convalescent COVID-19. The CDR3 runs from the conserved cysteine through the conserved F or W. The D gene is left open where the match is weak. Rows may omit the clone size; those that give it use once, few, many or a size class.

abundance,j_gene,v_gene,d_gene,CDR3nt,CDR3aa
NA,TRBJ2-5,TRBV3-1/TRBV3-2,TRBD2,TGTGCCAGCAGCCATAGCGGGGGGGGAGAGACCCAGTACTTC,CASSHSGGGETQYF
NA,TRBJ2-5,TRBV7-2,TRBD2,TGTGCCAGCAGCCTGAATATGGGGGGGCAAGAGACCCAGTACTTC,CASSLNMGGQETQYF
once,TRBJ2-7,TRBV2,NA,TGTGCCAGCACCCCCAGTAGCCTAACCTACGAGCAGTACTTC,CASTPSSLTYEQYF
once,TRBJ2-5,TRBV5-4,NA,TGTGCCAGCAGCACGACAGGCCAAGAGACCCAGTACTTC,CASSTTGQETQYF
once,TRBJ2-7,TRBV7-9,TRBD1,TGTGCCAGCAGCTACCGGGACAGGAGAGGGGAGCAGTACTTC,CASSYRDRRGEQYF
NA,TRBJ1-3,TRBV6-2/TRBV6-3,TRBD1,TGTGCCAGCACCCCCGACAGGGAGTTTGGAAACACCATATATTTT,CASTPDREFGNTIYF
NA,TRBJ1-1,TRBV5-1,NA,TGCGCCAGCAGTTTCTTACAGGGGAACACTGAAGCTTTCTTT,CASSFLQGNTEAFF
NA,TRBJ2-7,TRBV3-1/TRBV3-2,TRBD2,TGTGCCAGCAGCCAATCCTGGAAGGGAGGGTCCGAGCAGTACTTC,CASSQSWKGGSEQYF
NA,TRBJ2-2,TRBV5-1,NA,TGCGCCAGCAGATTCGACAGTTCTCCCGGGGAGCTGTTTTTT,CASRFDSSPGELFF
NA,TRBJ1-1,TRBV6-6,TRBD1,TGTGCCAGCAGTCAAACCACACACAGGGGGCCTCTGAACACTGAAGCTTTCTTT,CASSQTTHRGPLNTEAFF
NA,TRBJ2-7,TRBV5-6,NA,TGTGCCAGCAGCTTGGTGGCGGGGAATTCCTACGAGCAGTACTTC,CASSLVAGNSYEQYF
NA,TRBJ1-1,TRBV4-1,TRBD1,TGCGCCAGCAGCCAAGATACGAGACAGGGGGCCGAAGCTTTCTTT,CASSQDTRQGAEAFF
NA,TRBJ2-2,TRBV6-2/TRBV6-3,NA,TGTGCCAGCAGTTCGCTTCCTCAGGGTCTTAACACCGGGGAGCTGTTTTTT,CASSSLPQGLNTGELFF
NA,TRBJ1-1,TRBV3-1/TRBV3-2,NA,TGTGCCAGCAGCCTGTCGGGCACTGAAGCTTTCTTT,CASSLSGTEAFF
NA,TRBJ1-2,TRBV6-5,TRBD1,TGTGCCAGCCTTCCGTCAGGGGGCGCTTTGGGAGGCTACACCTTC,CASLPSGGALGGYTF
NA,TRBJ1-5,TRBV19,NA,TGTGCCAGTAGTATTAACAGGGGCAATCAGCCCCAGCATTTT,CASSINRGNQPQHF
NA,TRBJ1-5,TRBV3-1/TRBV3-2,NA,TGTGCCAGCAGCCAAGCGGGTAGCAATCAGCCCCAGCATTTT,CASSQAGSNQPQHF
NA,TRBJ1-4,TRBV6-5,NA,TGTGCCAGCAGTTACTCTTGGCAGAATGAAAAACTGTTTTTT,CASSYSWQNEKLFF
NA,TRBJ2-3,TRBV10-3,TRBD1,TGTGCCACCGGACAGGGGAGGACAGATACGCAGTATTTT,CATGQGRTDTQYF
many,TRBJ2-5,TRBV5-6,TRBD1,TGTGCCAGCAGCCCAACCGGGACAGGGGAGCGAGAGACCCAGTACTTC,CASSPTGTGERETQYF
NA,TRBJ2-3,TRBV5-1,NA,TGCGCCAGCAGCAAACTGACAGCCTCTAGCACAGATACGCAGTATTTT,CASSKLTASSTDTQYF
NA,TRBJ2-1,TRBV12-5,TRBD2,TGTGCTACCTCCGAGTTGACTAGCGGGGGGCCCTACAATGAGCAGTTCTTC,CATSELTSGGPYNEQFF